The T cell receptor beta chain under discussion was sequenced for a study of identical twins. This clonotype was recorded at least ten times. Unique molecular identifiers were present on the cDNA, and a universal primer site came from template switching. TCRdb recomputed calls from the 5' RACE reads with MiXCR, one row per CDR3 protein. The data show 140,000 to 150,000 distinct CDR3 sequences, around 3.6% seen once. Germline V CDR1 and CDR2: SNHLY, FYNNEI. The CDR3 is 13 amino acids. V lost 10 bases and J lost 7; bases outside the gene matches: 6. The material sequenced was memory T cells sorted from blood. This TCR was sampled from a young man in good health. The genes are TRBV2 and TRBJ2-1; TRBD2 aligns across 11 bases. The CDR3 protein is CATTSGSLNEQFF. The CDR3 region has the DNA TGTGCCACTACTAGCGGGAGTTTAAATGAGCAGTTCTTC. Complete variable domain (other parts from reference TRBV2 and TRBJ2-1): EPEVTQTPSHQVTQMGQEVILRCVPISNHLYFYWYRQILGQKVEFLVSFYNNEISEKSEIFDDQFSVERPDGSNFTLKIRSTKLEDSAMYFCATTSGSLNEQFFGPGTRLTVL.